The 18 T cell receptor beta chains listed next were all sequenced from one sample in a study of shared clonotypes between healthy human individuals. The naive CD8 population came from CD45RO-negative cells selected for CCR7, without terminally differentiated effector memory CD45RA+ cells. The protocol was immunoSEQ multiplex PCR, while the TCRdb copy is restricted to in-frame clones and leaves out a portion. The repertoire has just over 2,000,000 clones, approximately 94% of them found once; the top ten carry 0.9% to 1.3%. Sequences were obtained from naive CD8+ T cells sorted from blood. The receptors here all came from a man in his late teens or twenties in good health.

This chain uses TRBV5-6 with TRBJ1-2; 11 positions match TRBD1. The CDR3 runs to 15 residues. In germline, CDR1 is SGHDT, CDR2 YYEEEE. After removal of 4 bases from V and 6 bases from J, the junction contained 8 bases not matched to a gene. The CDR3 loop reads CASSTGTGGRDGYTF. CDR3 in DNA: TGTGCCAGCAGCACGGGGACAGGGGGTAGGGATGGCTACACCTTC. Together with reference TRBV5-6 and TRBJ1-2, the CDR3 gives the full variable domain: DAGVTQSPTHLIKTRGQQVTLRCSPKSGHDTVSWYQQALGQGPQFIFQYYEEEERQRGNFPDRFSGHQFPNYSSELNVNALLLGDSALYLCASSTGTGGRDGYTFGSGTRLTVV.

The chain joins TRBV6-6 to TRBJ2-7; D remains ambiguous. Trimming left V 2 bases short and J 0 bases short, with 11 bases between. The germline V gene has CDR1 MNHNY and CDR2 SVGAGI (reference sequence). The CDR3 consists of 15 residues. Written as DNA, the CDR3 is TGTGCCAGCAGTTACAGCCTACTCATCTCCTACGAGCAGTACTTC. Protein: CASSYSLLISYEQYF.

This sequence joins TRBV6-1 and TRBJ1-1; D is ambiguous. The CDR3 spans 15 residues. Deletions cut 7 bases from V and 0 bases from J, with 15 bases between. Germline assignment: CDR1 MNHNS and CDR2 SASEGT. The CDR3 region has the DNA TGTGCCAGCACTCAAACAATAAGCATGAACACTGAAGCTTTCTTT. It is translated as CASTQTISMNTEAFF.

The chain links TRBV4-2 to TRBJ2-2; D call uncertain. Deletions cut 4 bases from V and 6 bases from J, with 12 bases between. Germline lookup yields CDR1 LGHNA and CDR2 YNFKEQ. This CDR3 has 14 amino acids. CDR3 loop: CASSPISGAGELFF. CDR3 in DNA: TGTGCCAGCAGCCCAATTTCTGGCGCCGGGGAGCTGTTTTTT.

This rearrangement joins TRBV9 to TRBJ2-1; D is perhaps TRBD1 or TRBD2 (5 bases each). CDR1 and CDR2 from the germline V gene are SGDLS and YYNGEE. V shed 3 bases and J shed 7 bases, with 17 bases lying between them. The CDR3 contains 15 residues. In nucleotides, the CDR3 is TGTGCCAGCAGCGCCAGGGCGGGTTCCCCAAATGAGCAGTTCTTC. It is translated as CASSARAGSPNEQFF.

Remarks on this clone: Other DNA sequences of this sample code for an identical CDR3. This chain joins TRBV6-5 and TRBJ2-5; D gene uncertain. The V gene lost 0 bases and the J gene lost 5 bases, with 7 bases spanning the gap. The CDR3 covers 13 residues. From germline, CDR1 is MNHEY and CDR2 SVGAGI. The CDR3 is CASSYSIGETQYF. The CDR3 DNA reads TGTGCCAGCAGTTACTCGATAGGGGAGACCCAGTACTTC.

The genes are TRBV4-1 and TRBJ1-6; 10 bases agree with TRBD1. Unmatched junction bases numbered 6, after V lost 3 bases and J lost 1 base. The CDR3 length is 18 residues. Germline V gene sequence: CDR1 MGHRA, CDR2 YSYEKL. In DNA form, the CDR3 reads TGCGCCAGCAGCCAGACAGGGGGCAAGTTTTCCTATAATTCACCCCTCCACTTT. It yields the protein CASSQTGGKFSYNSPLHF.

This sequence joins TRBV19 and TRBJ1-1, with 7 bases aligning to TRBD1. From germline, CDR1 is LNHDA and CDR2 SQIVND (reference sequence). The ends lost 4 bases at V and 3 bases at J; junction bases unmatched: 2. The length of the CDR3 is 13 residues. In DNA, the CDR3 is TGTGCCAGTAGTACGGGACAGTACACTGAAGCTTTCTTT. This gives the protein CASSTGQYTEAFF.

In regard to this clone: The same CDR3 arises from other DNA sequences in this sample as well. V usage is TRBV7-9 and J usage is TRBJ1-5, with D perhaps TRBD1 (5 bases). Trimming took 0 bases from V and 7 from J, leaving 10 bases between them. Germline assignment: CDR1 SEHNR and CDR2 FQNEAQ (reference sequence). The CDR3 is 14 residues long. The CDR3 bases are TGTGCCAGCAGCTTAGCTGGGGGTGGCCAGCCCCAGCATTTT. Translation: CASSLAGGGQPQHF.

This chain connects TRBV9 to TRBJ1-1; D remains ambiguous. The CDR3 has 14 amino acids. Germline V gene data show CDR1 as SGDLS and CDR2 as YYNGEE. Between the trimmed V and J ends, which lost 4 bases and 3 bases, there was a span of 13 bases. The CDR3 protein is CASSPEHRDTEAFF. The CDR3 coding sequence is TGTGCCAGCAGCCCCGAACATCGGGACACTGAAGCTTTCTTT. The full variable domain, in which reference TRBV9 and TRBJ1-1 provide the parts outside the CDR3, is DSGVTQTPKHLITATGQRVTLRCSPRSGDLSVYWYQQSLDQGLQFLIQYYNGEERAKGNILERFSAQQFPDLHSELNLSSLELGDSALYFCASSPEHRDTEAFFGQGTRLTVV.

The J gene is TRBJ1-2, the V gene TRBV29-1; TRBD1 is a possible D gene (6 bases). V was clipped by 4 bases and J by 7 bases, with 10 bases between them. The CDR3 runs 11 residues. Germline CDR1 is SQVTM and CDR2 is ANQGSEA. CDR3 loop: CSVAGGGGYTF. CDR3 DNA: TGCAGCGTTGCGGGGGGCGGTGGCTACACCTTC.

The chain recombines TRBV7-9 with TRBJ2-2; 7 positions match TRBD2. Germline-derived CDR1 and CDR2 are SEHNR and FQNEAQ (reference sequence). J gave up 6 bases and V 1 base, and 8 bases lay outside the gene matches. The CDR3 is made up of 16 amino acids. The CDR3 is CASSLGTGGEAGELFF. In nucleotides, the CDR3 is TGTGCCAGCAGCTTAGGGACGGGGGGAGAAGCCGGGGAGCTGTTTTTT.

The chain is built from TRBV14 and TRBJ2-5; TRBD2 is a possible D gene (5 bases). Trimming cost V 3 bases and J 4 bases, with 12 bases left between them. Germline V gene data show CDR1 as SGHDN and CDR2 as FVKESK. This CDR3 comprises 14 residues. The CDR3 here is CASSHAGHLETQYF. CDR3 in DNA: TGTGCCAGCAGCCATGCGGGCCACTTAGAGACCCAGTACTTC. The variable domain in full, completed from reference TRBV14 and TRBJ2-5, reads EAGVTQFPSHSVIEKGQTVTLRCDPISGHDNLYWYRRVMGKEIKFLLHFVKESKQDESGMPNNRFLAERTGGTYSTLKVQPAELEDSGVYFCASSHAGHLETQYFGPGTRLLVL.

To note about this clone: Other DNA sequences in this sample translate to the same CDR3. V gene TRBV30 combines with J gene TRBJ1-6, with unresolved D. Germline V gives CDR1 GTSNPN, CDR2 SVGIG (reference sequence). V lost 0 bases and J lost 9, with 12 bases in between. There are 14 residues in the CDR3. This chain's CDR3 is CAWSVGPSGSPLHF. The CDR3 DNA reads as TGTGCCTGGAGTGTTGGGCCTTCGGGTTCACCCCTCCACTTT.

The chain links TRBV5-4 to TRBJ2-7; TRBD2 aligns across 10 bases. Germline V lookup: CDR1 SGHNT, CDR2 YYREEE (reference sequence). This CDR3 comprises 15 residues. Losses at the gene ends were 0 bases for V and 6 bases for J; bases not matched to a gene: 6. CDR3 loop: CASSLGVAGGLEQYF. CDR3 sequence (DNA): TGTGCCAGCAGCTTGGGAGTAGCGGGGGGTCTCGAGCAGTACTTC.

The chain carries TRBV19 and TRBJ2-7; TRBD1 matches at 8 bases. The trim removed 5 bases at V and 4 bases at J, leaving 10 bases unmatched. Germline V gene data show CDR1 as LNHDA and CDR2 as SQIVND (reference sequence). The CDR3 contains 15 residues. The CDR3 here is CASSAAGGDIYEQYF. As DNA, the CDR3 is TGTGCCAGTAGTGCGGCAGGGGGCGATATTTACGAGCAGTACTTC. Drawing the rest from reference TRBV19 and TRBJ2-7, the complete variable domain is DGGITQSPKYLFRKEGQNVTLSCEQNLNHDAMYWYRQDPGQGLRLIYYSQIVNDFQKGDIAEGYSVSREKKESFPLTVTSAQKNPTAFYLCASSAAGGDIYEQYFGPGTRLTVT.

V gene TRBV7-9 combines with J gene TRBJ1-1, with 7 bases lining up with TRBD1. The germline gives CDR1 SEHNR, CDR2 FQNEAQ (reference sequence). The V segment lost 4 bases and the J segment 4 bases; nucleotides outside the gene matches: 3. This CDR3 spans 13 amino acids. The CDR3 loop reads CASSYTGVTEAFF. DNA for the CDR3: TGTGCCAGCAGCTATACAGGGGTCACTGAAGCTTTCTTT.

The chain joins TRBV11-1 to TRBJ2-5; unclear D gene. The CDR3 consists of 13 residues. V lost 4 bases and J lost 3, with 9 bases in between. CDR1 SGHAT and CDR2 FQDESV come from the germline V gene (reference sequence). The CDR3 coding sequence is TGTGCCAGCAGCTCCTCAGAGGAAGAGACCCAGTACTTC. It specifies CASSSSEEETQYF.